A selection of T cell receptor beta chains follows, all from one sample in a study of cytomegalovirus exposure and HLA in healthy donors. Libraries were prepared by immunoSEQ multiplex PCR; TCRdb keeps only in-frame clonotypes and omits some of them. The repertoire consists of 220,000 or so clones, with 70% to 90% occurring once and the leading ten covering roughly 5.4%. Sequencing used PBMCs. Receptors were obtained from a woman between 18 and 30 years old in good health and CMV-seronegative. CDR3s include the opening cysteine and the closing phenylalanine or tryptophan. D genes are given only for firm matches. Clone size is shown for a subset of rows, as once, few, many or a class of expanded clone.

D gene	J gene	V gene	clone size	CDR3 protein	CDR3 DNA
NA	TRBJ1-5	TRBV7-9	NA	CASSLDSSNQPQHF	TGTGCCAGCAGCCTAGACAGTAGCAATCAGCCCCAGCATTTT
NA	TRBJ1-2	TRBV5-1	once	CASGLHSYYGYTF	TGCGCCAGCGGCCTCCACAGCTACTATGGCTACACCTTC
TRBD1	TRBJ2-2	TRBV9	once	CASSVGTGGLGTGELFF	TGTGCCAGCAGCGTCGGTACAGGGGGCCTCGGCACCGGGGAGCTGTTTTTT
NA	TRBJ2-1	TRBV5-6	NA	CASSLVAGSDEQFF	TGTGCCAGCAGCTTGGTGGCAGGGAGCGATGAGCAGTTCTTC
NA	TRBJ2-1	TRBV7-3	NA	CASSLTELDYNEQFF	TGTGCCAGCAGCTTAACAGAGCTTGACTACAATGAGCAGTTCTTC
TRBD1	TRBJ2-7	TRBV28	NA	CASSFLWGTGAYEQYF	TGTGCCAGCAGTTTCCTCTGGGGGACAGGCGCCTACGAGCAGTACTTC
NA	TRBJ1-1	TRBV27	NA	CASSFLTGASEAFF	TGTGCCAGCAGTTTCTTAACAGGAGCAAGTGAAGCTTTCTTT
NA	TRBJ2-7	TRBV2	NA	CASTADQLYEQYF	TGTGCCAGCACTGCGGACCAACTCTACGAGCAGTACTTC
TRBD1	TRBJ2-7	TRBV7-8	NA	CASGQDSSYEQYF	TGTGCCAGCGGACAGGATAGCTCCTACGAGCAGTACTTC
TRBD1	TRBJ2-7	TRBV6-1	NA	CASSPITTGSYEQYF	TGTGCCAGCAGCCCAATCACGACAGGGTCCTACGAGCAGTACTTC
NA	TRBJ1-5	TRBV5-1	NA	CASSPGSSDQPQHF	TGCGCCAGCAGCCCCGGTTCCAGTGATCAGCCCCAGCATTTT
NA	TRBJ2-3	TRBV27	once	CASHLAFASDTQYF	TGTGCCAGTCATCTAGCGTTTGCTTCAGATACGCAGTATTTT
NA	TRBJ2-7	TRBV5-1	few	CASSSDSYSYEQYF	TGCGCCAGCAGCTCGGACAGTTACTCCTACGAGCAGTACTTC
NA	TRBJ2-3	TRBV7-8	NA	CASSSPRRGRGRSDTQYF	TGTGCCAGCAGCTCGCCCCGAAGGGGGCGGGGGAGGTCAGATACGCAGTATTTT
NA	TRBJ1-5	TRBV18	few	CASSIGQHQPQHF	TGTGCCAGCTCCATTGGACAGCATCAGCCCCAGCATTTT
TRBD2	TRBJ2-2	TRBV7-9	NA	CASSPDSGRNTGELFF	TGTGCCAGCAGCCCCGACAGCGGGAGGAACACCGGGGAGCTGTTTTTT
NA	TRBJ2-7	TRBV28	NA	CASSLVGRAYEQYF	TGTGCCAGCAGTTTGGTCGGCAGAGCCTACGAGCAGTACTTC
NA	TRBJ2-5	TRBV6-6	NA	CASSGSGTQYF	TGTGCCAGCAGCGGTTCGGGGACCCAGTACTTC
NA	TRBJ2-1	TRBV5-1	NA	CASSLNAQGARGYNEQFF	TGCGCCAGCAGCCTGAATGCACAGGGCGCGAGGGGTTACAATGAGCAGTTCTTC
NA	TRBJ2-6	TRBV6-5	once	CASSRLSGANVLTF	TGTGCCAGCAGCAGGTTGAGTGGGGCCAACGTCCTGACTTTC
NA	TRBJ2-7	TRBV5-1	NA	CASRPWGTSYEQYF	TGCGCCAGCAGGCCCTGGGGGACCTCCTACGAGCAGTACTTC
NA	TRBJ1-1	TRBV6-1	NA	CASRREQANTEAFF	TGTGCCAGCAGGAGGGAACAGGCGAACACTGAAGCTTTCTTT
NA	TRBJ2-2	TRBV5-1	once	CASSLGAGMRTGELFF	TGCGCCAGCAGCTTGGGAGCAGGAATGAGGACCGGGGAGCTGTTTTTT
NA	TRBJ1-3	TRBV5-6	NA	CASSLAGGSSGNTIYF	TGTGCCAGCAGCTTGGCCGGGGGTAGCTCTGGAAACACCATATATTTT
NA	TRBJ2-7	TRBV5-1	NA	CASKPQLTSAYEQYF	TGCGCCAGCAAACCCCAACTGACGAGCGCCTACGAGCAGTACTTC
TRBD1	TRBJ2-7	TRBV7-9	once	CASLNRGMDEQYF	TGTGCCAGCCTCAACAGGGGGATGGACGAGCAGTACTTC
NA	TRBJ2-1	TRBV28	few	CASRHWTAVGEQFF	TGTGCCAGCAGACATTGGACAGCCGTGGGTGAGCAGTTCTTC
NA	TRBJ2-7	TRBV2	NA	CASSGGAIYEQYF	TGTGCCAGCTCGGGGGGCGCTATCTACGAGCAGTACTTC
TRBD1	TRBJ1-4	TRBV19	NA	CASKGTGGRSEKLFF	TGTGCCAGTAAGGGGACAGGGGGAAGAAGTGAAAAACTGTTTTTT
TRBD1	TRBJ1-6	TRBV18	NA	CASSQRGQGGSPLHF	TGTGCCAGCTCACAAAGGGGACAGGGGGGTTCACCCCTCCACTTT
NA	TRBJ2-7	TRBV12-2	NA	CASRTYEQYF	TGTGCAAGTCGTACATACGAGCAGTACTTC
NA	TRBJ1-1	TRBV6-1	few	CASSEAATEAFF	TGTGCCAGCAGTGAAGCCGCCACTGAAGCTTTCTTT
NA	TRBJ1-2	TRBV7-9	NA	CASSLGPANYGYTF	TGTGCCAGCAGCTTAGGGCCAGCTAACTATGGCTACACCTTC
NA	TRBJ2-5	TRBV5-6	NA	CASSFGGGQGETQYF	TGTGCCAGCAGCTTTGGTGGGGGGCAGGGAGAGACCCAGTACTTC
TRBD2	TRBJ2-1	TRBV6-5	NA	CASSILGGVYDEQFF	TGTGCCAGCAGTATCCTCGGGGGGGTCTACGATGAGCAGTTCTTC
TRBD1	TRBJ2-1	TRBV30	NA	CAWSAGTAGNEQFF	TGTGCCTGGAGTGCTGGGACAGCTGGGAATGAGCAGTTCTTC
TRBD2	TRBJ2-3	TRBV10-1	NA	CASSSGTSGGDTQYF	TGCGCCAGCAGTTCCGGGACTAGCGGAGGAGATACGCAGTATTTT
NA	TRBJ2-3	TRBV9	NA	CASSVEEGDTQYF	TGTGCCAGCAGCGTAGAGGAGGGAGATACGCAGTATTTT
NA	TRBJ2-7	TRBV7-3	NA	CASSLTGRASANSYEQYF	TGTGCCAGCAGCTTAACAGGGCGTGCCAGCGCTAACTCCTACGAGCAGTACTTC
TRBD1	TRBJ2-2	TRBV13	NA	CATSDRAGELFF	TGTGCCACCTCCGACAGGGCCGGGGAGCTGTTTTTT
NA	TRBJ1-1	TRBV6-6	once	CASHTDTEAFF	TGTGCCAGCCACACTGACACTGAAGCTTTCTTT
NA	TRBJ1-1	TRBV10-3	many	CAISPRTPNTEAFF	TGTGCCATCAGTCCTAGAACACCGAACACTGAAGCTTTCTTT
TRBD1	TRBJ2-3	TRBV6-5	NA	CASSQDRGQGDTQYF	TGTGCCAGCAGCCAAGACAGGGGGCAAGGAGATACGCAGTATTTT
NA	TRBJ1-1	TRBV7-3	NA	CASSATTDGYSEAFF	TGTGCCAGCAGCGCCACGACGGACGGGTACTCTGAAGCTTTCTTT
NA	TRBJ1-2	TRBV28	NA	CASSFDRLYGYTF	TGTGCCAGCAGTTTCGACAGGCTCTATGGCTACACCTTC
NA	TRBJ1-5	TRBV9	NA	CASSVGVYSNQPQHF	TGTGCCAGCAGCGTAGGGGTTTATAGCAATCAGCCCCAGCATTTT